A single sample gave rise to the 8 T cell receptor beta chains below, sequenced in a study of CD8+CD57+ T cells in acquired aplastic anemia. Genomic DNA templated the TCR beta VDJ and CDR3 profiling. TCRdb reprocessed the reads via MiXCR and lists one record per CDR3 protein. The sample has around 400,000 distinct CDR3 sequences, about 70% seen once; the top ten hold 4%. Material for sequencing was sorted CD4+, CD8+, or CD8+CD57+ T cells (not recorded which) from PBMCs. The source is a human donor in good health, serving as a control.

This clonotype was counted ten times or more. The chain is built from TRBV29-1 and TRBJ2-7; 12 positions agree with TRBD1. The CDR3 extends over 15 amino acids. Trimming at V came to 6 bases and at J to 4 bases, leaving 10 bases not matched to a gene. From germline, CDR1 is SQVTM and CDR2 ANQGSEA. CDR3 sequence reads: CSVKAGTGGSYEQYF. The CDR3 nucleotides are TGCAGCGTCAAGGCCGGGACAGGGGGCTCTTACGAGCAGTACTTC.

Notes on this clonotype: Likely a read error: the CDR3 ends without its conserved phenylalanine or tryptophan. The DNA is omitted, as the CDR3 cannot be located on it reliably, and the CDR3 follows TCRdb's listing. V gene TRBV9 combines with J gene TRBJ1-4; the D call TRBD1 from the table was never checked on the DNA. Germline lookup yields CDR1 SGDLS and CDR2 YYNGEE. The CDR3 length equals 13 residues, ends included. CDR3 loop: CASSPLDRETLKL.

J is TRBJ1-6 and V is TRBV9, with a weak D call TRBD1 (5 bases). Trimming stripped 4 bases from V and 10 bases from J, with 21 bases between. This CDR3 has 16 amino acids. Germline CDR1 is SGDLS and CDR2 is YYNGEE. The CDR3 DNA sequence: TGTGCCAGCAGCCGACAATTGGTCAGGGTTTACTCACCCCTCCACTTT. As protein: CASSRQLVRVYSPLHF.

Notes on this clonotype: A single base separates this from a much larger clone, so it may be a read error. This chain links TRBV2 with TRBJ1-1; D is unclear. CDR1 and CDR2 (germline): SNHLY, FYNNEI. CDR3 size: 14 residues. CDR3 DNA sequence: TGTGCCAGTAGAAAAGACATAATGAACACTGGAGCTTTCTTT. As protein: CASRKDIMNTGAFF.

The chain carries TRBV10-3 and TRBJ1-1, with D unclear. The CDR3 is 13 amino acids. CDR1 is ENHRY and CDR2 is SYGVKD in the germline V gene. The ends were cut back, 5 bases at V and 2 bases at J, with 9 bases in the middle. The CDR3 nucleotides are TGTGCCATCAGTCAACCACTAAACACTGAAGCTTTCTTT. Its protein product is CAISQPLNTEAFF.

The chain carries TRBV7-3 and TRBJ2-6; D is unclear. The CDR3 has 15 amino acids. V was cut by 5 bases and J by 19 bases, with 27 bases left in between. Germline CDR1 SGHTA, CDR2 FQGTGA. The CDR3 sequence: CASSHRSHGTSSTTF. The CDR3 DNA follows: TGTGCCAGCAGCCACCGGTCCCACGGTACGAGCAGTACTACTTTC.

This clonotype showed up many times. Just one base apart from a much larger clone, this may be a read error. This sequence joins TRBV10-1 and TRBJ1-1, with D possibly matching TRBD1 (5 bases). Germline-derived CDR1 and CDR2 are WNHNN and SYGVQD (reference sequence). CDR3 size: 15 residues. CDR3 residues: CASSGRRGAWTGAFF. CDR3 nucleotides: TGCGCCAGCAGTGGTAGGAGGGGCGCGTGGACTGGAGCTTTCTTT.

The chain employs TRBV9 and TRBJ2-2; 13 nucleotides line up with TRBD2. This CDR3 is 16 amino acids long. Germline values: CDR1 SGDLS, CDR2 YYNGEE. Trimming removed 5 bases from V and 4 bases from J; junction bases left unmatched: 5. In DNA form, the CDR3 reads TGTGCCAGCAGGCGGACTAGCGGGAGTCTCACCGGGGAGCTGTTTTTT. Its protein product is CASRRTSGSLTGELFF.